The sample holds many counts of the clone carrying this T cell receptor (beta chain). Its specificity is not known. This sample stems from a study of CD8+CD57+ T cells in acquired aplastic anemia. Across the study: Sorted CD4+ and CD8+ cells gave a mean 3.2 ug DNA, range roughly 0.2 to 27.4 ug. Healthy-donor CD4+ cells averaged around 10 million reads. Overall study results and limits: The number of CD8+ CDR3 sequences shared by patients and controls was about 27.

Germline V CDR1 and CDR2: MGHRA, YSYEKL. This CDR3 has 14 amino acids. V was shortened by 4 bases and J by 3 bases, with 10 bases between the two germline ends. The template for TCR beta VDJ and CDR3 sequence profiling was genomic DNA. TCRdb used MiXCR to reprocess the reads, holding one entry per CDR3 protein. The sample shows 200,000 to 250,000 distinct CDR3 sequences, 30% to 40% of them seen only once. The V call is TRBV4-1, the J call TRBJ1-5; D ambiguous. This receptor was identified in a human donor in good health, serving as a control. Sequences were obtained from sorted CD4+, CD8+, or CD8+CD57+ T cells (not recorded which) from PBMCs. The CDR3 here is CASSPLLTNQPQHF. CDR3 nucleotides: TGCGCCAGCAGCCCGCTCTTGACCAATCAGCCCCAGCATTTT.